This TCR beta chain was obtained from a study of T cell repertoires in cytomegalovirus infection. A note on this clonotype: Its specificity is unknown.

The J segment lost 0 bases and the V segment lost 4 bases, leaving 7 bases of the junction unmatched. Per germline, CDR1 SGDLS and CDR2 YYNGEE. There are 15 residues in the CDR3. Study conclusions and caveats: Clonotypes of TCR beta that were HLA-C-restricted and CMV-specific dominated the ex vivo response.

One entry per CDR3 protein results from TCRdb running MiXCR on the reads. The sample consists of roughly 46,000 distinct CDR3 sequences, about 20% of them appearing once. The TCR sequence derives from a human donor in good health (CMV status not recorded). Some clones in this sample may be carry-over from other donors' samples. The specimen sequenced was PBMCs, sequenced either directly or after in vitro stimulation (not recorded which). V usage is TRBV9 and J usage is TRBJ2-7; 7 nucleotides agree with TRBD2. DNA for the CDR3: TGTGCCAGCAGCCCGAGGGGACTACCCTCCTACGAGCAGTACTTC. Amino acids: CASSPRGLPSYEQYF.